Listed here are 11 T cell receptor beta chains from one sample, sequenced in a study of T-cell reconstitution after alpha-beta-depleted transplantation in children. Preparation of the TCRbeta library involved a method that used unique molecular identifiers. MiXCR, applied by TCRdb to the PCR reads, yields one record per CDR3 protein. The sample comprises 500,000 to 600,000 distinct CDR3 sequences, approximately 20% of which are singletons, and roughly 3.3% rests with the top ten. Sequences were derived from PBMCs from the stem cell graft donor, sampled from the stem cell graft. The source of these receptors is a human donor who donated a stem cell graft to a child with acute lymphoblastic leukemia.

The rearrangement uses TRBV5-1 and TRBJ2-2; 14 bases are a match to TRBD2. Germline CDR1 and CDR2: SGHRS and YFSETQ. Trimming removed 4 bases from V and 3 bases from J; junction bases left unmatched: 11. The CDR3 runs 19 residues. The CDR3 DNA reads TGCGCCAGCAGCATCCCGGGACTAGCGGGAGAGCAGGACACCGGGGAGCTGTTTTTT. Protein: CASSIPGLAGEQDTGELFF.

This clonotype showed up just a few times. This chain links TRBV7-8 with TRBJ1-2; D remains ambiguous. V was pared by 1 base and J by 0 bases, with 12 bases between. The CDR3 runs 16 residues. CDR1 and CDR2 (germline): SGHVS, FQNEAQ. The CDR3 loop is CASSLDRAPANYGYTF. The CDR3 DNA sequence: TGTGCCAGCAGCTTAGATCGGGCTCCTGCTAACTATGGCTACACCTTC.

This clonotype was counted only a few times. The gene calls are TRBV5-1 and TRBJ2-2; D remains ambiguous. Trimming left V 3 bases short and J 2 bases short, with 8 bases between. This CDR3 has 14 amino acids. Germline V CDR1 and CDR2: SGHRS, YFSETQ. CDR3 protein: CASSYTTNTGELFF. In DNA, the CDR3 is TGCGCCAGCAGCTATACCACCAACACCGGGGAGCTGTTTTTT.

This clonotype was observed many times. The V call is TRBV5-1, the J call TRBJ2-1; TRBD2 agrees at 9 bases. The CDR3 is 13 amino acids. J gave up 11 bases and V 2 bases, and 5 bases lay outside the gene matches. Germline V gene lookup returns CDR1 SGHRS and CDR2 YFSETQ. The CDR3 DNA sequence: TGCGCCAGCAGCTTAAGCGGGAGGATGAAGCAGTTCTTC. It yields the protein CASSLSGRMKQFF.

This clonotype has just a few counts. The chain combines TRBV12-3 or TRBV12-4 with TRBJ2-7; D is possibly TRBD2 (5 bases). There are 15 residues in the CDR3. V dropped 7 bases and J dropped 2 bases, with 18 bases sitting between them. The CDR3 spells CASIPGGRPAYEQYF. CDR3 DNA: TGTGCCAGCATCCCCGGAGGACGACCAGCCTACGAGCAGTACTTC.

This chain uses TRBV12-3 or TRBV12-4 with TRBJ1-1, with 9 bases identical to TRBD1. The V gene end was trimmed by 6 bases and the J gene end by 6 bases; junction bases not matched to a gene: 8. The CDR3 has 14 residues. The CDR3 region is CASRPVNRGPEAFF. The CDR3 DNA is TGTGCCAGCAGACCCGTCAACAGGGGGCCTGAAGCTTTCTTT.

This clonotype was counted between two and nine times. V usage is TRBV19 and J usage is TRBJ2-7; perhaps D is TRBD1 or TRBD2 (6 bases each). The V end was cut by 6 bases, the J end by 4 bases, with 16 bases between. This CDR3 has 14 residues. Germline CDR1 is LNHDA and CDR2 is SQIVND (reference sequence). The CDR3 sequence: CASSPGAGDYEQYF. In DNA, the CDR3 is TGTGCCAGTAGCCCGGGGGCAGGGGATTACGAGCAGTACTTC.

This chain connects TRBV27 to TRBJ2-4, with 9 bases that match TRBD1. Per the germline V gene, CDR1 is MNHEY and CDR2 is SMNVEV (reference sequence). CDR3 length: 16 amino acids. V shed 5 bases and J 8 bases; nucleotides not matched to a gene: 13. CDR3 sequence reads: CASSPARGQGVDIQYF. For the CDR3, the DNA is TGTGCCAGCAGTCCGGCTAGGGGACAGGGCGTCGACATTCAGTACTTC.

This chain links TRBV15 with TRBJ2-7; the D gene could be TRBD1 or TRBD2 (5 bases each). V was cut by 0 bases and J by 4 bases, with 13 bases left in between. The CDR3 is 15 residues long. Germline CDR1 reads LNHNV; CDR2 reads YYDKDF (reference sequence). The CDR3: CATSRERGRNYEQYF. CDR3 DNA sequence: TGTGCCACCAGCAGAGAACGGGGCCGAAATTACGAGCAGTACTTC.

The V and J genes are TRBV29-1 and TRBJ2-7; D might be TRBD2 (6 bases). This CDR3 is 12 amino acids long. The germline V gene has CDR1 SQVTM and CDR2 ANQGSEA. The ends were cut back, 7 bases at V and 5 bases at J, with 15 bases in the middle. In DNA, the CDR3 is TGCAGCGGGATGGGACTCCTCCACGAGCAGTACTTC. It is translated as CSGMGLLHEQYF.

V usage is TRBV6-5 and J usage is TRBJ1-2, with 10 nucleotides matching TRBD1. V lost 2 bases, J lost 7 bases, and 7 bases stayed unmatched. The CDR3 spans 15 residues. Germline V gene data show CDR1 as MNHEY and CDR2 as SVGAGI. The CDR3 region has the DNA TGTGCCAGCAGTTACCACCGGGACAGGGGATTTGGCTACACCTTC. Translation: CASSYHRDRGFGYTF.